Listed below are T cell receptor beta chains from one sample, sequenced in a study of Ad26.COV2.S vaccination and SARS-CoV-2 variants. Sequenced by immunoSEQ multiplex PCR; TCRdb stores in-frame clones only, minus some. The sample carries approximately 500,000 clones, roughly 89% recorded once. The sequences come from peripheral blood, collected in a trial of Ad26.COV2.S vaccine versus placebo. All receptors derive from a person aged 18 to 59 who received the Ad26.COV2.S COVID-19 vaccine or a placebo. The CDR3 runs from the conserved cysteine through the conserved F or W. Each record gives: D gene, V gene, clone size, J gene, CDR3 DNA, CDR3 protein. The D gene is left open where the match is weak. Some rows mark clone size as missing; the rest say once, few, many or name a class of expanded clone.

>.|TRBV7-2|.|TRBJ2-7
TGTGCCAGCAGCTTAGAGGGATCCTCCTACGAGCAGTACTTC
CASSLEGSSYEQYF
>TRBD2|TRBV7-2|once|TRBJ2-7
TGTGCCAGCAGCTTAGAGAGCGGGAGGGGCTCCTACGAGCAGTACTTC
CASSLESGRGSYEQYF
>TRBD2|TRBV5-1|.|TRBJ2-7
TGCGCCAGCAGGGAGCAGGGAGGGCCGTTTCTCTACGAGCAGTACTTC
CASREQGGPFLYEQYF
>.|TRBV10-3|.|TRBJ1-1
TGTGCCATCAAGCCGCGGACGGGAGGTGAAGCTTTCTTT
CAIKPRTGGEAFF
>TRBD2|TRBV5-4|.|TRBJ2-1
TGTGCCAGCAGCTTGGTTCCTAGCGGGAGGGCCAATGAGCAGTTCTTC
CASSLVPSGRANEQFF
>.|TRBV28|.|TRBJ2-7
TGTGCCAGCAGTCCCTCGGCCACCTACGAGCAGTACTTC
CASSPSATYEQYF
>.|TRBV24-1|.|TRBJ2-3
TGTGCCACCAGTGATTTAACCCGGGACATGGATACGCAGTATTTT
CATSDLTRDMDTQYF
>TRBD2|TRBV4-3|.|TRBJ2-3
TGCGCCAGCAGCCAGGCAAGACTAGCGGGGAACACAGATACGCAGTATTTT
CASSQARLAGNTDTQYF
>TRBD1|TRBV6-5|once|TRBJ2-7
TGTGCCAGCAAGAAACAGGGGGGCTACGAGCAGTACTTC
CASKKQGGYEQYF
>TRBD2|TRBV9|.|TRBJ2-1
TGTGCCAGCAGCCCGACCCAGCTAGCGGGAGTTGGGAATGAGCAGTTCTTC
CASSPTQLAGVGNEQFF
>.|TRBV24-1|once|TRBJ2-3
TGTGCCACCAGTGGGCTAGCAACAGATACGCAGTATTTT
CATSGLATDTQYF
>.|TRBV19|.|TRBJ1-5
TGTGCCAGTAGTATAGATCTTAGGGGGAATCAGCCCCAGCATTTT
CASSIDLRGNQPQHF
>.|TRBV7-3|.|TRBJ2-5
TGTGCCAGCAGCTTAAGTTTAGGAGGGACCCAGTACTTC
CASSLSLGGTQYF
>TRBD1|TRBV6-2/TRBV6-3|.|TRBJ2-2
TGTGCCAGCAGTAGACAGGGAAACACCGGGGAGCTGTTTTTT
CASSRQGNTGELFF
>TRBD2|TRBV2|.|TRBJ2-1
TGTGCCAGCAGGGAAGGACTAGCGGGAGGGTACAATGAGCAGTTCTTC
CASREGLAGGYNEQFF